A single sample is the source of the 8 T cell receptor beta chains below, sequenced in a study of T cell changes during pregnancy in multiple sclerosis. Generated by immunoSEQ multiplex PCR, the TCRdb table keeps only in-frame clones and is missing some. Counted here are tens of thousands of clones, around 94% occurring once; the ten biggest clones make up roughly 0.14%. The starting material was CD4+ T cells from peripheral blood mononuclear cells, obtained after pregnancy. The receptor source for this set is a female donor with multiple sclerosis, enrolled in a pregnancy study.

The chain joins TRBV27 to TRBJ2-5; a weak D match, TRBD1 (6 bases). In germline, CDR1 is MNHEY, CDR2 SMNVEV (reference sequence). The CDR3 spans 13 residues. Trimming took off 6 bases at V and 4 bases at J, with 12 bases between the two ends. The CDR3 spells CASSLTGRETQYF. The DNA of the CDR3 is TGTGCCAGCAGCCTCACAGGGAGAGAGACCCAGTACTTC.

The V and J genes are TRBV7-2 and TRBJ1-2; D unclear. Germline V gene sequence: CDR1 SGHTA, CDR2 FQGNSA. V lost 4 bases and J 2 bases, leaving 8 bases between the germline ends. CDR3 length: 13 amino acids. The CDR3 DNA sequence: TGTGCCAGCAGCTCTAAGAGAAACTATGGCTACACCTTC. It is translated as CASSSKRNYGYTF. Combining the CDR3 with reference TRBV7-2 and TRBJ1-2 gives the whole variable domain GAGVSQSPSNKVTEKGKDVELRCDPISGHTALYWYRQSLGQGLEFLIYFQGNSAPDKSGLPSDRFSAERTGGSVSTLTIQRTQQEDSAVYLCASSSKRNYGYTFGSGTRLTVV.

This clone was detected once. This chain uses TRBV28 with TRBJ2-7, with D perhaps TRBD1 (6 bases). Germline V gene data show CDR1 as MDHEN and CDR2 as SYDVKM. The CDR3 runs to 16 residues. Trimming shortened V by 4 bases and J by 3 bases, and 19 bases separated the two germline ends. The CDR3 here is CASSSTRTARFYEQYF. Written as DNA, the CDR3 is TGTGCCAGCAGTTCTACAAGGACAGCCCGGTTCTACGAGCAGTACTTC. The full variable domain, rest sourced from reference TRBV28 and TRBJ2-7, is DVKVTQSSRYLVKRTGEKVFLECVQDMDHENMFWYRQDPGLGLRLIYFSYDVKMKEKGDIPEGYSVSREKKERFSLILESASTNQTSMYLCASSSTRTARFYEQYFGPGTRLTVT.

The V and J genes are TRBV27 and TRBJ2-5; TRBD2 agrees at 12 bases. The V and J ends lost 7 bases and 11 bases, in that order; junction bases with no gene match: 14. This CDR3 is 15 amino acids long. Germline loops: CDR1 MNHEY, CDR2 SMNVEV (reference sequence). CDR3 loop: CASNVLAGGSGEQYF. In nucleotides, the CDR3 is TGTGCCAGCAACGTACTAGCGGGAGGCTCGGGTGAGCAGTACTTC.

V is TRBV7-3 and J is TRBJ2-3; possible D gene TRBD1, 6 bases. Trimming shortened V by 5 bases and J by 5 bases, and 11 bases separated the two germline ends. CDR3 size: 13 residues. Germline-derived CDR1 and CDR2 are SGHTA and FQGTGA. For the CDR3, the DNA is TGTGCCAGCAGCATACAGGGTCAAGATACGCAGTATTTT. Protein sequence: CASSIQGQDTQYF.

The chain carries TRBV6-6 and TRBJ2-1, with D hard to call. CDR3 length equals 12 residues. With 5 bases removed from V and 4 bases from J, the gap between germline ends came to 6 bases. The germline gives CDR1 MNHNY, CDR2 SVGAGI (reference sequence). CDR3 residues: CASSQKYNEQFF. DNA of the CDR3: TGTGCCAGCAGTCAGAAGTACAATGAGCAGTTCTTC.

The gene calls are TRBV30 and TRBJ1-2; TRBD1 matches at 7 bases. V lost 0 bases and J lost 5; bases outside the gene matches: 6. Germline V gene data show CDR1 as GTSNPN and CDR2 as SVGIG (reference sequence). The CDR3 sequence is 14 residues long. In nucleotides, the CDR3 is TGTGCCTGGAGTGTACGGCAGGGGGGTTATGGCTACACCTTC. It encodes CAWSVRQGGYGYTF.

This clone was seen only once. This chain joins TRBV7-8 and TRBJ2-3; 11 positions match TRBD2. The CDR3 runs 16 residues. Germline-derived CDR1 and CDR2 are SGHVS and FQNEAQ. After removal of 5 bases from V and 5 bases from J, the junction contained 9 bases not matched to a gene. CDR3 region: CASSRRTSGLKDTQYF. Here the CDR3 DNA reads TGTGCCAGCAGCCGACGGACTAGCGGGTTGAAAGATACGCAGTATTTT.